A selection of T cell receptor beta chains follows, all from one sample in a study of shared clonotypes between healthy human individuals. Sequencing used immunoSEQ multiplex PCR; TCRdb keeps in-frame clones, though not all of them. This repertoire shows 450,000 to 600,000 clones, approximately 79% found once; its top ten account for about 12%. Sequences were obtained from PBMCs. These receptors all stem from a woman in her thirties or forties in good health. Some clones in this sample may be carry-over from other donors' samples. Each CDR3 is given with its conserved first and last residue. D genes are given only for firm matches. The listing skips clone size in some rows; elsewhere it reads once, few, many or a size class.

j_gene | d_gene | v_gene | abundance | CDR3nt | CDR3aa
TRBJ2-2 | TRBD2 | TRBV4-2 | . | TGTGCCAGCAGCCAAGGGGCGGGAGGGTCCGGGGAGCTGTTTTTT | CASSQGAGGSGELFF
TRBJ2-5 | TRBD2 | TRBV5-1 | once | TGCGCCAGCGGGGGCCGACTAGCGAGCCAAGAGACCCAGTACTTC | CASGGRLASQETQYF
TRBJ2-2 | TRBD1 | TRBV5-1 | . | TGCGCCACCCACTGGACAGGGGGCACCGGGGAGCTGTTTTTT | CATHWTGGTGELFF
TRBJ2-3 | TRBD1 | TRBV27 | . | TGTGCCATTAGACAGGGGGCAGGGGATACGCAGTATTTT | CAIRQGAGDTQYF
TRBJ2-7 | . | TRBV6-1 | . | TGTGCCAGCAGTGAAGCGCCAGGGCCCTACGAGCAGTACTTC | CASSEAPGPYEQYF
TRBJ2-7 | TRBD2 | TRBV4-1 | . | TGCGCCAGCAGCCAGACTACGAGTAGCGGGATATACGAGCAGTACTTC | CASSQTTSSGIYEQYF
TRBJ2-3 | . | TRBV4-1 | . | TGCGCCAGCAGCCAAGATCGTCCAGATACGCAGTATTTT | CASSQDRPDTQYF
TRBJ2-3 | TRBD1 | TRBV7-3 | . | TGTGCCAGCAGCTTGGGACAGGGGCTGAGCACAGATACGCAGTATTTT | CASSLGQGLSTDTQYF
TRBJ2-7 | TRBD2 | TRBV28 | few | TGTGCCAGCAGTTTACCTAGCGGGAGCTCCTACGAGCAGTACTTC | CASSLPSGSSYEQYF
TRBJ2-5 | TRBD1 | TRBV18 | many | TGTGCCAGCTCACGCAGGGGGCGTGAGACCCAGTACTTC | CASSRRGRETQYF